This T cell receptor beta chain originates from a study of Graves' ophthalmopathy and Graves' hyperthyroidism. Scientists amplified the TCR beta CDR3 regions from RNA transcripts. An opening RT-PCR round employed HTBI primers and preceded a second-round multiplex PCR. MiXCR was run by TCRdb on the multiplex PCR reads, yielding one entry per CDR3 protein. The sample records 52,000 or so distinct CDR3 sequences, around 50% being singletons. In donors with ophthalmopathy, activity was moderate-to-severe, with CAS ≥3, NOSPECS ≥4 and duration under 3 months. Researchers turned away patients with other autoimmune diseases, uncontrolled infections, pregnancy or lactation. V lost 8 bases and J lost 6; bases outside the gene matches: 11. The germline V gene has CDR1 MGHDK and CDR2 SYGVNS. This CDR3 has 15 amino acids.

The chain employs TRBV25-1 and TRBJ2-1; TRBD2 agrees at 9 bases. The TCR originated in an adult woman with Graves' ophthalmopathy. What was sequenced was peripheral blood. The CDR3, as DNA: TGTGCCAGCGGGGGGGCGGGGGGGCTCGGCAATGAGCAGTTCTTC. Translating it yields CASGGAGGLGNEQFF.